A single sample is the source of the 32 T cell receptor beta chains below, sequenced in a study of liver allograft versus peripheral blood T cells (dated by TCRdb to the early 2020s). A note on the overall study: In liver transplant recipients, the study looked at T cell receptor repertoires in the peripheral blood and set them against the repertoires found within the transplanted livers.

The sequencing machine was an Illumina MiSeq. Through fastp at Q25 and MiXCR, TCRdb rebuilt clones from the public reads, retaining in-frame beta chains. Merged by CDR3 protein, the rows form single entries marked with the most common genes and DNA. The sample profile shows 15,000 or so distinct CDR3 sequences; around 30% of them were found once. Of the sample, less than 2.5% is held by the ten largest clones. The receptors were gathered from a human patient who had a liver transplant. Once a transplant has taken place, some T cells may be donor derived.

The chain couples TRBV12-5 to TRBJ1-2; no clear D. Per the germline V gene, CDR1 is LGHNT and CDR2 is FRNRAP. Trimming pared 1 base from V and 8 bases from J, leaving 11 bases between. This CDR3 spans 13 amino acids. The CDR3 is CASGLDGEFGYTF. CDR3 nucleotide sequence: TGTGCTAGTGGTTTGGATGGGGAGTTCGGCTACACCTTC.

This clonotype is judged medium-sized. This chain uses TRBV27 with TRBJ1-1, with TRBD1 identical over 7 bases. The length of the CDR3 is 13 residues. V was clipped by 2 bases and J by 7 bases; unmatched bases: 4. The germline gives CDR1 MNHEY, CDR2 SMNVEV (reference sequence). CDR3 sequence reads: CASSLTGVGEAFF. The CDR3 nucleotides read TGTGCCAGCAGTTTAACAGGGGTGGGTGAAGCTTTCTTT.

This clonotype is classed as medium-sized. This chain joins TRBV29-1 and TRBJ1-1; D uncertain. Germline CDR1 is SQVTM and CDR2 is ANQGSEA. Between the trimmed V and J ends, which lost 4 bases and 6 bases, there was a span of 15 bases. The CDR3 extends over 13 amino acids. The CDR3 reads CSVGPDGLPEAFF. The CDR3 DNA sequence: TGCAGCGTTGGCCCAGACGGTTTACCTGAAGCTTTCTTT.

The V call is TRBV5-4, the J call TRBJ1-1; the match to TRBD1 covers 7 bases. V lost 4 bases, J lost 4 bases, and 7 bases stayed unmatched. The CDR3 is 14 residues long. Germline lookup yields CDR1 SGHNT and CDR2 YYREEE (reference sequence). Written as DNA, the CDR3 is TGTGCCAGCAGCCGCACAGGGGCTAGCACTGAAGCTTTCTTT. It is translated as CASSRTGASTEAFF.

This clonotype is deemed medium-sized. This chain connects TRBV10-3 to TRBJ2-5; TRBD2 might be the D (5 bases). The CDR3 consists of 13 residues. V lost 2 bases and J lost 1, with 5 bases in between. Germline CDR1 ENHRY, CDR2 SYGVKD. CDR3 in amino acids: CAISETSQETQYF. The CDR3 DNA reads as TGTGCCATCAGTGAGACTAGCCAAGAGACCCAGTACTTC.

Written as DNA, the CDR3 is TGTGCCAGCTCAGGGACTAGCGGTATTTACAATGAGCAGTTCTTC. It codes for CASSGTSGIYNEQFF. The genes are TRBV6-5 and TRBJ2-1, with 11 bases identical to TRBD2. Germline CDR1 MNHEY, CDR2 SVGAGI. The CDR3 length is 15 residues. The V gene end was trimmed by 8 bases and the J gene end by 4 bases; junction bases not matched to a gene: 7.

The rearrangement uses TRBV5-1 and TRBJ1-1; no definite D call. The V gene lost 4 bases and the J gene lost 7 bases, with 14 bases spanning the gap. Per the germline V gene, CDR1 is SGHRS and CDR2 is YFSETQ. This CDR3 spans 13 amino acids. CDR3 sequence reads: CASSPYVGNEAFF. CDR3 bases: TGCGCCAGCAGCCCCTACGTGGGAAATGAAGCTTTCTTT. Based on the CDR3 plus reference TRBV5-1 and TRBJ1-1, the full variable domain is KAGVTQTPRYLIKTRGQQVTLSCSPISGHRSVSWYQQTPGQGLQFLFEYFSETQRNKGNFPGRFSGRQFSNSRSEMNVSTLELGDSALYLCASSPYVGNEAFFGQGTRLTVV.

Only a few counts were recorded for this clonotype. The gene calls are TRBV20-1 and TRBJ2-7, with TRBD1 identical over 7 bases. This CDR3 spans 18 amino acids. V was pared by 3 bases and J by 6 bases, with 23 bases of the junction left unmatched. Germline V CDR1 and CDR2: DFQATT, SNEGSKA (reference sequence). The CDR3 region has the DNA TGCAGTGCTAGCTCACCCTACGGCAGGGGGTTAAGAGGTTCCGAGCAGTACTTC. This translates into CSASSPYGRGLRGSEQYF.

In this sample, this clonotype turned up many times. This sequence joins TRBV19 and TRBJ2-1; D possibly matches TRBD1 or TRBD2 (5 bases each). Per the germline V gene, CDR1 is LNHDA and CDR2 is SQIVND (reference sequence). Trimming cost V 4 bases and J 7 bases, with 17 bases left between them. The CDR3 loop spans 15 amino acids. CDR3 amino acids: CASSRPGPEANEQFF. DNA of the CDR3: TGTGCCAGTAGTAGACCGGGACCAGAGGCGAATGAGCAGTTCTTC.

In its sample, this clonotype ranks as medium-sized. The rearrangement links TRBV29-1 to TRBJ2-2, with 7 bases fitting TRBD2. The length of the CDR3 is 16 residues. Unmatched junction bases numbered 6, after V lost 1 base and J lost 1 base. Germline CDR1 is SQVTM and CDR2 is ANQGSEA. The chain's CDR3 is CSVEAGGTQNTGELFF. CDR3 DNA: TGCAGCGTTGAAGCCGGGGGGACGCAGAACACCGGGGAGCTGTTTTTT.

This chain connects TRBV6-6 to TRBJ1-1; 10 nucleotides agree with TRBD1. Germline-derived CDR1 and CDR2 are MNHNY and SVGAGI (reference sequence). V shed 6 bases, J shed 5 bases, and the junction held 6 bases outside the gene matches. There are 14 residues in the CDR3. Written as DNA, the CDR3 is TGTGCCAGCAGACCCGACAGGGGGCGGACTGAAGCTTTCTTT. As protein: CASRPDRGRTEAFF.

The chain uses TRBV5-5 and TRBJ2-4; possibly TRBD2 for D (5 bases). V lost 0 bases and J 8 bases, leaving 15 bases between the germline ends. The CDR3 runs to 15 residues. Germline V lookup: CDR1 SGHKS, CDR2 YYEKEE (reference sequence). This CDR3 is CASSLAGRDRDIQYF. CDR3 DNA sequence: TGTGCCAGCAGCTTGGCAGGACGGGATAGGGACATTCAGTACTTC.

The chain links TRBV19 to TRBJ2-7; D is uncertain. V lost 6 bases and J 6 bases, leaving 15 bases between the germline ends. The CDR3 spans 13 residues. Germline loops: CDR1 LNHDA, CDR2 SQIVND (reference sequence). CDR3 sequence: CASSPTTLREQYF. The CDR3, as DNA: TGTGCCAGTAGCCCTACGACCCTACGCGAGCAGTACTTC.

By frequency in the sample, this clonotype is medium-sized. CDR3 amino acids: CASSASVTLYSSGANVLTF. In nucleotides, the CDR3 is TGTGCCAGCAGTGCTTCGGTTACTCTTTATAGCTCTGGGGCCAACGTCCTGACTTTC. The rearrangement uses TRBV6-1 and TRBJ2-6, with D hard to call. The CDR3 consists of 19 residues. From germline, CDR1 is MNHNS and CDR2 SASEGT. Trimming stripped 4 bases from V and 0 bases from J, with 19 bases between.

By proportion, this clonotype is medium-sized. The gene calls are TRBV19 and TRBJ2-5; TRBD2 is a possible D gene (6 bases). CDR3 length equals 14 residues. The V and J ends lost 3 bases and 5 bases respectively, with 13 bases between them. CDR1 and CDR2 (germline): LNHDA, SQIVND (reference sequence). The CDR3 loop reads CASSMGRTGETQYF. The CDR3 DNA follows: TGTGCCAGTAGTATGGGGAGGACTGGGGAGACCCAGTACTTC.

Within the sample, this clonotype is medium-sized (0.01 to 0.1%). The rearrangement joins TRBV29-1 to TRBJ1-2, with a tentative D call TRBD1 (5 bases). Trimming cost V 5 bases and J 2 bases, with 15 bases left between them. Germline values: CDR1 SQVTM, CDR2 ANQGSEA. The CDR3 is 14 amino acids. CDR3 nucleotides: TGCAGCGTTCTACCCAACCAGGGCAACTATGGCTACACCTTC. Protein product: CSVLPNQGNYGYTF.

V is TRBV5-4 and J is TRBJ2-7; D unresolved. V lost 5 bases and J lost 4, with 25 bases in between. In germline, CDR1 is SGHNT, CDR2 YYREEE (reference sequence). The CDR3 has 17 residues. This CDR3 is CASSSRRGSDGRYEQYF. As DNA, the CDR3 is TGTGCCAGCAGTTCTCGGAGAGGATCGGATGGTCGGTACGAGCAGTACTTC.

This clonotype was detected a few times. The chain has TRBV18 and TRBJ1-1; the D is unclear. V was pared by 3 bases and J by 0 bases, with 14 bases between. The CDR3 covers 16 residues. Germline CDR1 and CDR2: KGHSH and LQKENI. The CDR3 DNA follows: TGTGCCAGCTCACCGCGGCAGGACCTCATGAACACTGAAGCTTTCTTT. It codes for CASSPRQDLMNTEAFF.

This clonotype was counted many times. The chain employs TRBV19 and TRBJ2-5; D is uncertain. The V end was cut by 5 bases, the J end by 5 bases, with 12 bases between. The CDR3 sequence is 13 residues long. The germline CDR1 and CDR2 sequences are LNHDA and SQIVND (reference sequence). Here the CDR3 reads CASSPDGAETQYF. DNA for the CDR3: TGTGCCAGTAGTCCGGACGGAGCGGAGACCCAGTACTTC. Looking up the rest from reference TRBV19 and TRBJ2-5 gives the full variable domain: DGGITQSPKYLFRKEGQNVTLSCEQNLNHDAMYWYRQDPGQGLRLIYYSQIVNDFQKGDIAEGYSVSREKKESFPLTVTSAQKNPTAFYLCASSPDGAETQYFGPGTRLLVL.

V is TRBV6-1 and J is TRBJ1-5; D unclear. This CDR3 region has 13 residues. Between the trimmed V and J ends, which lost 0 bases and 4 bases, there was a span of 4 bases. Germline-derived CDR1 and CDR2 are MNHNS and SASEGT. The CDR3 spells CASSEAQNQPQHF. DNA for the CDR3: TGTGCCAGCAGTGAAGCGCAGAATCAGCCCCAGCATTTT.

This clonotype showed up just once. V gene TRBV6-6 combines with J gene TRBJ2-7; D may be TRBD2 (7 bases). The CDR3 extends over 15 amino acids. The germline CDR1 and CDR2 sequences are MNHNY and SVGAGI (reference sequence). V lost 0 bases to trimming and J lost 3 bases, with 12 bases between them. CDR3 in amino acids: CASSYSEGGDYEQYF. The CDR3 bases are TGTGCCAGCAGTTACTCGGAGGGGGGGGACTACGAGCAGTACTTC.

This chain joins TRBV19 and TRBJ1-5, with TRBD1 matching 7 bases. The CDR3 covers 15 residues. Germline-derived CDR1 and CDR2 are LNHDA and SQIVND (reference sequence). V shed 8 bases, J shed 3 bases, and the junction held 10 bases outside the gene matches. CDR3 in amino acids: CASSRTDRDNQPQHF. The CDR3, as DNA: TGTGCCAGTTCGCGGACCGACAGGGACAATCAGCCCCAGCATTTT.

There are a few counts of this clonotype. The chain employs TRBV5-1 and TRBJ1-1; D not certain. Trimming cost V 0 bases and J 3 bases, with 9 bases left between them. The CDR3 loop spans 14 amino acids. CDR1 SGHRS and CDR2 YFSETQ come from the germline V gene. The CDR3 protein is CASSLDASDTEAFF. CDR3 nucleotides: TGCGCCAGCAGCTTGGACGCATCGGACACTGAAGCTTTCTTT.

In its sample, this clonotype is medium-sized. The genes are TRBV10-3 and TRBJ2-3; 9 bases fit TRBD2. Germline CDR1 is ENHRY and CDR2 is SYGVKD. V lost 0 bases to trimming and J lost 4 bases; unmatched junction nucleotides: 14. This CDR3 contains 19 residues. The DNA for the CDR3 is TGTGCCATCAGTGAGTCCGGGTTCCGGGCTAGCGGGAAACCAGATACGCAGTATTTT. Amino acid sequence: CAISESGFRASGKPDTQYF.

To note about this clonotype: A single base separates this from a much larger clone, so it may be a read error. J is TRBJ2-7 and V is TRBV6-5, with D possibly being TRBD1 (6 bases). Germline CDR1 is MNHEY and CDR2 is SVGAGI. The CDR3 is made up of 13 amino acids. With 7 bases removed from V and 0 bases from J, the gap between germline ends came to 10 bases. CDR3 sequence reads: CASTDSSSYEQYF. The DNA for the CDR3 is TGTGCCAGCACGGACAGTAGCTCCTACGAGCAGTACTTC.

This clonotype qualifies as medium-sized. The chain is built from TRBV7-9 and TRBJ1-6, with D possibly being TRBD1 (5 bases). Germline loops: CDR1 SEHNR, CDR2 FQNEAQ (reference sequence). The V end lost 5 bases, the J end lost 10 bases, and 15 bases lay between the germline ends. This CDR3 spans 14 amino acids. The chain's CDR3 is CASSAGTANSPLHF. The CDR3 nucleotides read TGTGCCAGCAGCGCCGGGACCGCGAACTCACCCCTCCACTTT.

By sample share, this clonotype is medium-sized. V usage is TRBV9 and J usage is TRBJ1-3; D is perhaps TRBD1 (6 bases). The CDR3 extends over 13 amino acids. Germline V gene data show CDR1 as SGDLS and CDR2 as YYNGEE. The V end lost 3 bases, the J end lost 2 bases, and 6 bases lay between the germline ends. The CDR3 region is CASSGQAGNTIYF. The CDR3 nucleotides read TGTGCCAGCAGCGGACAGGCTGGAAACACCATATATTTT.

This clonotype is medium-sized. The rearrangement joins TRBV6-1 to TRBJ2-1; a possible D gene is TRBD2 (5 bases). Germline V gene lookup returns CDR1 MNHNS and CDR2 SASEGT. The CDR3 has 15 residues. V was trimmed by 4 bases and J by 6 bases, leaving 16 bases between them. CDR3 coding DNA: TGTGCCAGCAGTGCGCGGGCCCTAAATGCCAATGAGCAGTTCTTC. Amino acid sequence: CASSARALNANEQFF.

This CDR3 reads CASSPERNTEAFF. DNA for the CDR3: TGTGCCAGCTCACCCGAACGAAACACTGAAGCTTTCTTT. J is TRBJ1-1 and V is TRBV18, with D unresolved. Trimming pared 3 bases from V and 2 bases from J, leaving 7 bases between. From germline, CDR1 is KGHSH and CDR2 LQKENI. CDR3 length equals 13 residues.

This clonotype counts as medium-sized (0.01 to 0.1%). The chain carries TRBV19 and TRBJ2-7; TRBD1 matches 9 bases. The CDR3 runs to 14 residues. Germline V gene lookup returns CDR1 LNHDA and CDR2 SQIVND (reference sequence). The ends lost 3 bases at V and 6 bases at J; junction bases unmatched: 6. CDR3 in DNA: TGTGCCAGTAGTATCGGACAGGGGTCCCTCGAGCAGTACTTC. This sequence encodes CASSIGQGSLEQYF.

In its sample, this clonotype was seen many times. V usage is TRBV19 and J usage is TRBJ1-1; 7 nucleotides align to TRBD1. CDR1 and CDR2 (germline): LNHDA, SQIVND (reference sequence). Germline trimming cut 6 bases from V and 1 base from J; bases unmatched to any gene: 5. This CDR3 has 14 amino acids. CDR3 bases: TGTGCCAGTAGCCGGGGACAGAGGAACACTGAAGCTTTCTTT. This sequence encodes CASSRGQRNTEAFF.

This clonotype qualifies as medium-sized. The chain recombines TRBV6-5 with TRBJ1-4; D is unclear. The CDR3 spans 15 residues. Deletions cut 5 bases from V and 1 base from J, with 11 bases between. Germline CDR1 and CDR2: MNHEY and SVGAGI. The CDR3 is CASSQGVLTNEKLFF. The CDR3 DNA reads as TGTGCCAGCAGTCAAGGAGTGCTAACTAATGAAAAACTGTTTTTT.